The clone carrying this TCR beta chain appeared a single time. One base away lies a much larger clone, so this may be a sequencing read error. The data originate from a study of blood T cells in healthy people across ages. Primed by a sample-barcoded 5' primer and a J-beta primer mix, a second PCR proceeded for about 6 to 11 cycles. A template-switch adaptor containing 12 random nucleotides labeled each cDNA molecule. TCRdb used MiXCR to reprocess the 5' RACE reads, holding one entry per CDR3 protein. The table lists around 1.5 million distinct CDR3 sequences, around 35% of them singletons, with around 11% in the top ten. There are 15 residues in the CDR3. CDR1 MGHRA and CDR2 YSYEKL come from the germline V gene.

What was sequenced was blood. The TCR sequence derives from a woman in her twenties or thirties in good health. The chain recombines TRBV4-1 with TRBJ2-1; possibly TRBD1 for D (7 bases). CDR3 residues: CTSSQGGQGENEQFF. The CDR3 coding sequence is TGCACCAGCAGCCAAGGAGGGCAGGGGGAGAATGAGCAGTTCTTC.